This T cell receptor (beta chain) was recovered during a study of Graves' ophthalmopathy and Graves' hyperthyroidism. Study-level findings and limits: The blood repertoire also included most expanded thyroid clonotypes above 0.001 frequency.

Being free of ophthalmopathy for 18 months of follow-up defined stable hyperthyroidism. Uncontrolled infections, other autoimmune diseases, pregnancy or lactation barred patients from enrollment. Isolation of PBMCs was performed using roughly 10 ml of fresh peripheral blood. Amplification targeted the TCR beta CDR3 regions, with RNA transcripts as the source material. A first-round RT-PCR used HTBI primers, followed by a second-round multiplex PCR. TCRdb passed the multiplex PCR reads through MiXCR, listing each CDR3 protein once. The sample has hundreds of thousands of distinct CDR3 sequences, about 24% seen once. Germline CDR1 and CDR2: SGHNT and YYREEE (reference sequence). The CDR3 consists of 14 residues. On this clonotype itself: Its matching antigen is unknown. Possible read error: a much larger clone is one base away.

The V gene is TRBV5-4, the J gene TRBJ1-1, with no clear D. This clonotype was obtained from a woman between 18 and 29 years old with stable Graves' hyperthyroidism. Some clones in this sample may be carry-over from other donors' samples. The material sequenced was peripheral blood. The CDR3 reads CAISARPSNTEAFF. CDR3 in DNA: TGTGCCATCAGCGCCCGACCCTCGAACACTGAAGCTTTCTTT.